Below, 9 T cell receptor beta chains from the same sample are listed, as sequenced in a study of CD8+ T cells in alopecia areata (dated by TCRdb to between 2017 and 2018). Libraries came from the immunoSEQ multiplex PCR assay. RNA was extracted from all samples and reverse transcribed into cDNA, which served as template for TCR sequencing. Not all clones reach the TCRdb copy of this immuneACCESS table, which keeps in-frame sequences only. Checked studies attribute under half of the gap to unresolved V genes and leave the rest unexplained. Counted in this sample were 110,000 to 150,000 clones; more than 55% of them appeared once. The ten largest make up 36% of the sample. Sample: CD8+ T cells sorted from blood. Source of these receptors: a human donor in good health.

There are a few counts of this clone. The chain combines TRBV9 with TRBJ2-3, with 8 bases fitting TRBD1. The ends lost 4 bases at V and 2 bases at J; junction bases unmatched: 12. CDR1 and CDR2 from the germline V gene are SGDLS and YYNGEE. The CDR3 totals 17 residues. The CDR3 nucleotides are TGTGCCAGCAGCCAGATCCCGGGACAGGCACTCACAGATACGCAGTATTTT. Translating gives CASSQIPGQALTDTQYF.

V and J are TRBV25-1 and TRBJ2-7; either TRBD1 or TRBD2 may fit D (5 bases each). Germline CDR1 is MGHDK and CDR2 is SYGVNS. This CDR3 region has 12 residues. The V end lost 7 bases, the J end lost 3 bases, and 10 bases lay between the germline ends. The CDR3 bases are TGTGCCAGCAAACTAGGGGACTACGAGCAGTACTTC. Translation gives CASKLGDYEQYF.

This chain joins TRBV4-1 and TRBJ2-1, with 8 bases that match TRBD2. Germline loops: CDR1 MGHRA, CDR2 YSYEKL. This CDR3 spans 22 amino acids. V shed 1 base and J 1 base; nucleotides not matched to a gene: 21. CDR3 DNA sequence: TGCGCCAGCAGCCAAGGAGCCATCGCAGCGGGAGATAAAGTTGGATCCTACAATGAGCAGTTCTTC. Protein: CASSQGAIAAGDKVGSYNEQFF.

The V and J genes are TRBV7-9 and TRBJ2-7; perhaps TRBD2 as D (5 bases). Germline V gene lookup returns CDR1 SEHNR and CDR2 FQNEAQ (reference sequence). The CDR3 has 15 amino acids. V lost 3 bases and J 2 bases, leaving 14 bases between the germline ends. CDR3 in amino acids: CASSFSGGTPYEQYF. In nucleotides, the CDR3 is TGTGCCAGCAGCTTCTCTGGAGGAACACCCTACGAGCAGTACTTC.

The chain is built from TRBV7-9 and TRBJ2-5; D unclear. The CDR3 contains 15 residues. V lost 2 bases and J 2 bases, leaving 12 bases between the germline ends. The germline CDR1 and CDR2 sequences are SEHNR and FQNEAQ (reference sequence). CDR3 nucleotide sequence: TGTGCCAGCAGCTTACCCGGACGGAAACAAGAGACCCAGTACTTC. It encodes CASSLPGRKQETQYF.

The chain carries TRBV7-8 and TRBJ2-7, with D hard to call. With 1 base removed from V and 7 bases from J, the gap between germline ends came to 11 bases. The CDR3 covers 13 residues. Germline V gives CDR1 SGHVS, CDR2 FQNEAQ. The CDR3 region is CASSLVGFREQYF. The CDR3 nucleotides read TGTGCCAGCAGCTTAGTTGGTTTTAGGGAGCAGTACTTC. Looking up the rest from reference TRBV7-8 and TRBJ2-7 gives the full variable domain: GAGVSQSPRYKVAKRGQDVALRCDPISGHVSLFWYQQALGQGPEFLTYFQNEAQLDKSGLPSDRFFAERPEGSVSTLKIQRTQQEDSAVYLCASSLVGFREQYFGPGTRLTVT.

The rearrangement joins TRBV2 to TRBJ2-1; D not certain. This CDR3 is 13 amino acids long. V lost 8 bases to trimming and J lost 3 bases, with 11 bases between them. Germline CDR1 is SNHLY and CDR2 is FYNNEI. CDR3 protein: CASSALIYNEQFF. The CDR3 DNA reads TGTGCCAGCTCCGCCCTAATCTACAATGAGCAGTTCTTC.

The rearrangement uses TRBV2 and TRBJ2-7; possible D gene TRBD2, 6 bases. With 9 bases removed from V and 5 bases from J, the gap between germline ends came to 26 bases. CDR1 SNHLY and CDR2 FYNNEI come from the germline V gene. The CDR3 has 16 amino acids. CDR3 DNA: TGTGCCAGTTACCGCCTTGGAGGGACTTCCGAGAACGAGCAGTACTTC. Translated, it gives CASYRLGGTSENEQYF.

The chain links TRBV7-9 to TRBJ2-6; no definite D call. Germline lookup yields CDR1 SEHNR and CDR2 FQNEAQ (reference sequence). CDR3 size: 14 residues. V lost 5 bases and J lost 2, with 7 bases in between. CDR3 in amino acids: CASSPITGANVLTF. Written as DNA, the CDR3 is TGTGCCAGCAGCCCAATAACTGGGGCCAACGTCCTGACTTTC.